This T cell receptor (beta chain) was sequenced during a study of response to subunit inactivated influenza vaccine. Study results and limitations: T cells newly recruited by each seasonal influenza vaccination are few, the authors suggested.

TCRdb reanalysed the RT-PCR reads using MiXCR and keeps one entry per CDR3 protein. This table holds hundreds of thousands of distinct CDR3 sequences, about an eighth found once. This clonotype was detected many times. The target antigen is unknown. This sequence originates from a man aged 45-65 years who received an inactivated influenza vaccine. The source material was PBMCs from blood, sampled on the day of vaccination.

As DNA, the CDR3 is TGCAGTGCTAACAGGGGGCCACGCACAGATACGCAGTATTTT. Amino acids: CSANRGPRTDTQYF. The chain uses TRBV20-1 and TRBJ2-3; 9 nucleotides align to TRBD1. V was clipped by 4 bases and J by 1 base; unmatched bases: 3. The CDR3 has 14 residues. Germline V gives CDR1 DFQATT, CDR2 SNEGSKA (reference sequence).